This entry is about one TCR beta chain. This entry belongs to a study of T cell responses to AZD1222 COVID-19 vaccine. Study in general: Researchers grouped second doses given at about 4 or about 12 weeks into one pool.

Germline values: CDR1 LGHNA, CDR2 YSLEER. The CDR3 loop spans 14 amino acids. V lost 1 base and J 2 bases, leaving 6 bases between the germline ends. Profiling relied on immunoSEQ multiplex PCR, and the TCRdb table lists in-frame clones only, not all of them. The profile shows about 120,000 clones, 85% to 90% of them singletons. This sample comprised peripheral blood, obtained on day 0 of AZD1222 vaccination. The V gene is TRBV4-3, the J gene TRBJ1-3; TRBD1 is a possible D gene (5 bases). The clonotype comes from an adult in good health. The DNA of the CDR3 is TGCGCCAGCAGCCAAGCAGGGACTGGAAACACCATATATTTT. Its translation: CASSQAGTGNTIYF.